The rows below give T cell receptor beta chains drawn from one sample of a study of Ad26.COV2.S vaccination and SARS-CoV-2 variants. TCRdb's copy holds only in-frame clones and misses some; the assay was immunoSEQ multiplex PCR. This table has fewer than 400,000 clones, roughly 84% appearing once. Sequenced here: peripheral blood, sampled in a trial of Ad26.COV2.S vaccine versus placebo. The source is a person aged 18-65 years who received the Ad26.COV2.S COVID-19 vaccine or a placebo. Each CDR3 is given with its conserved first and last residue. D genes are given only for firm matches. Not every row has a clone size; where given, it reads once, few, many or a size class.

abundance	d_gene	j_gene	v_gene	CDR3aa	CDR3nt
-	-	TRBJ2-1	TRBV6-2/TRBV6-3	CASSPGGGGWDEQFF	TGTGCCAGCAGTCCGGGAGGGGGCGGATGGGATGAGCAGTTCTTC
-	-	TRBJ1-1	TRBV15	CATSRPGRGEAFF	TGTGCCACCAGCAGACCCGGACGGGGTGAAGCTTTCTTT
-	-	TRBJ2-2	TRBV6-1	CASSDYTGTPNTGELFF	TGTGCCAGCAGTGACTACACCGGGACTCCGAACACCGGGGAGCTGTTTTTT
-	TRBD1	TRBJ2-7	TRBV6-6	CASKKDRASYEQYF	TGTGCCAGCAAGAAAGACAGGGCATCCTACGAGCAGTACTTC
-	-	TRBJ2-6	TRBV5-1	CASSPAKSSGANVLTF	TGCGCCAGCAGCCCAGCTAAGTCCTCTGGGGCCAACGTCCTGACTTTC
-	TRBD1	TRBJ2-5	TRBV3-1/TRBV3-2	CASSQWDGPQGAQYF	TGTGCCAGCAGCCAATGGGACGGCCCTCAGGGGGCCCAGTACTTC
-	-	TRBJ1-1	TRBV2	CASSTGNLNTEAFF	TGTGCCAGCAGTACAGGGAATTTGAACACTGAAGCTTTCTTT
-	TRBD2	TRBJ2-5	TRBV30	CAWSRAGLPGETQYF	TGTGCCTGGAGTAGAGCGGGGCTTCCCGGGGAGACCCAGTACTTC
few	-	TRBJ2-7	TRBV18	CASSAYRDTSYEQYF	TGTGCCAGCTCAGCCTACAGGGATACCTCCTACGAGCAGTACTTC
-	TRBD1	TRBJ1-2	TRBV5-1	CASSPGTGRPFYGYTF	TGCGCCAGCAGCCCCGGGACAGGGAGGCCCTTCTATGGCTACACCTTC
-	-	TRBJ2-1	TRBV7-2	CASSPGGETYNEQFF	TGTGCCAGCAGCCCAGGCGGAGAAACCTACAATGAGCAGTTCTTC
-	-	TRBJ1-1	TRBV6-2/TRBV6-3	CASRYTRDTFTEAFF	TGTGCCAGCAGATACACGCGGGACACTTTTACTGAAGCTTTCTTT
many	-	TRBJ1-1	TRBV27	CASSHRRGLYTEAFF	TGTGCCAGCAGCCACCGGAGGGGGTTGTACACTGAAGCTTTCTTT
-	TRBD1	TRBJ1-1	TRBV5-6	CASSWTGNAEAFF	TGTGCCAGCAGCTGGACAGGTAACGCTGAAGCTTTCTTT
once	-	TRBJ1-1	TRBV29-1	CSVAHRSDTEAFF	TGCAGCGTTGCCCACAGGTCGGACACTGAAGCTTTCTTT
-	-	TRBJ2-5	TRBV6-5	CASSYGGSTQETQYF	TGTGCCAGCAGTTACGGGGGCAGTACTCAAGAGACCCAGTACTTC
-	TRBD1	TRBJ1-2	TRBV6-2/TRBV6-3	CASSSPDRGHNGYTF	TGTGCCAGCAGTTCACCCGACAGGGGGCACAATGGCTACACCTTC
-	-	TRBJ2-2	TRBV3-1/TRBV3-2	CASSRREKNTGELFF	TGTGCCAGCAGCCGGAGAGAAAAGAACACCGGGGAGCTGTTTTTT
-	-	TRBJ1-3	TRBV5-1	CASSSDGGLSGNTIYF	TGCGCCAGCAGCTCCGATGGCGGGCTCTCTGGAAACACCATATATTTT
once	-	TRBJ1-1	TRBV14	CASSLGQNTEAFF	TGTGCCAGCAGCCTAGGACAGAACACTGAAGCTTTCTTT
-	-	TRBJ1-1	TRBV18	CASSPTQGLDTEAFF	TGTGCCAGCTCACCCACGCAGGGATTAGACACTGAAGCTTTCTTT
-	TRBD1	TRBJ2-3	TRBV11-2	CASSRGTGPTSTDTQYF	TGTGCCAGCAGCCGGGGGACAGGACCGACTAGCACAGATACGCAGTATTTT
-	-	TRBJ1-1	TRBV5-1	CASSTASENTEAFF	TGCGCCAGCAGCACCGCTTCGGAGAACACTGAAGCTTTCTTT
-	-	TRBJ1-1	TRBV18	CASSPILRTEAFF	TGTGCCAGCTCACCAATTCTTCGCACTGAAGCTTTCTTT
-	-	TRBJ2-2	TRBV7-2	CASSTRDGGELFF	TGTGCCAGCAGCACCCGGGACGGCGGGGAGCTGTTTTTT
-	-	TRBJ2-5	TRBV5-1	CASRRVQETQYF	TGCGCCAGCCGCCGTGTCCAAGAGACCCAGTACTTC
once	-	TRBJ2-7	TRBV5-6	CASSLVTTWGSQYF	TGTGCCAGCAGCTTGGTGACCACCTGGGGGAGCCAGTACTTC
once	-	TRBJ1-2	TRBV27	CASSSDRHRNYGYTF	TGTGCCAGCAGTTCTGACAGGCACCGGAACTATGGCTACACCTTC
once	TRBD2	TRBJ2-7	TRBV6-2/TRBV6-3	CASSYDTSGGSQQYF	TGTGCCAGCAGTTACGATACCAGCGGGGGGAGCCAGCAGTACTTC
-	TRBD1	TRBJ1-1	TRBV6-5	CASSRKGQKNTEAFF	TGTGCCAGCAGTCGAAAGGGACAGAAGAACACTGAAGCTTTCTTT
-	-	TRBJ1-3	TRBV5-1	CASSLGGLGNTIYF	TGCGCCAGCAGCTTGGGGGGGCTTGGAAACACCATATATTTT
-	-	TRBJ2-5	TRBV3-1/TRBV3-2	CASSQDWSGRAQYF	TGTGCCAGCAGCCAAGATTGGTCTGGGCGGGCCCAGTACTTC
-	-	TRBJ2-7	TRBV6-1	CASSISVGPYEQYF	TGTGCCAGCAGTATCAGCGTAGGGCCCTACGAGCAGTACTTC
-	-	TRBJ1-1	TRBV9	CASSVDGGGMNTEAFF	TGTGCCAGCAGCGTAGATGGCGGGGGGATGAACACTGAAGCTTTCTTT
-	-	TRBJ1-6	TRBV4-3	CASSQETPRGRRNSPLHF	TGCGCCAGCAGCCAAGAAACCCCCCGCGGCAGACGAAATTCACCCCTCCACTTT
-	-	TRBJ1-2	TRBV3-1/TRBV3-2	CASSQSPDGYTF	TGTGCCAGCAGCCAATCGCCGGATGGCTACACCTTC
-	TRBD2	TRBJ2-3	TRBV9	CASSVGGGVNTQYF	TGTGCCAGCAGCGTAGGCGGGGGGGTTAATACGCAGTATTTT
-	-	TRBJ1-3	TRBV5-1	CASSLQPTGNTIYF	TGCGCCAGCAGCTTGCAGCCAACTGGAAACACCATATATTTT
-	-	TRBJ2-3	TRBV18	CASSPPNNSTDTQYF	TGTGCCAGCTCACCACCAAATAACAGCACAGATACGCAGTATTTT
-	-	TRBJ1-3	TRBV6-5	CASSTQGSNTIYF	TGTGCCAGCAGTACCCAGGGTTCGAACACCATATATTTT
-	TRBD2	TRBJ2-2	TRBV27	CASSLLHSGSSTGELFF	TGTGCCAGCAGTTTATTACACAGCGGGAGTAGTACCGGGGAGCTGTTTTTT
-	-	TRBJ2-2	TRBV19	CASRTWGTGELFF	TGTGCCAGTAGGACCTGGGGCACCGGGGAGCTGTTTTTT
-	-	TRBJ1-5	TRBV2	CASSRENNQPQHF	TGTGCCAGCAGCCGGGAAAATAATCAGCCCCAGCATTTT
-	TRBD1	TRBJ1-1	TRBV7-2	CASSHPTGGTEAFF	TGTGCCAGCAGCCACCCGACAGGGGGCACTGAAGCTTTCTTT
-	-	TRBJ1-1	TRBV28	CASRLSQGNTEAFF	TGTGCCAGCAGGCTCTCCCAGGGTAACACTGAAGCTTTCTTT